Listed here are 10 T cell receptor beta chains from one sample, sequenced in a study of shared clonotypes between healthy human individuals. CD45RO-negative, CCR7-selected cells formed the naive CD8 fraction, which excluded terminally differentiated effector memory CD45RA+ cells. Some clones are missing from TCRdb's copy, which holds only in-frame ones; the method was immunoSEQ multiplex PCR. The sample records millions of clones, about 93% being singletons. The sample comprised naive CD8+ T cells from PBMCs. The receptors here all came from a man aged 18 to 30 in good health. Some clones in this sample may be carry-over from other donors' samples.

In the case of this clone: This sample also contains other DNA sequences that code for the same CDR3. V and J are TRBV14 and TRBJ2-7; D possibly corresponds to TRBD2 (6 bases). The germline CDR1 and CDR2 sequences are SGHDN and FVKESK. The CDR3 totals 13 residues. The V and J ends lost 1 base and 3 bases respectively, with 7 bases between them. CDR3 in amino acids: CASSQAGSYEQYF. CDR3 nucleotide sequence: TGTGCCAGCAGCCAAGCCGGGAGCTACGAGCAGTACTTC.

The rearrangement uses TRBV28 and TRBJ2-1; unclear D gene. This CDR3 has 13 amino acids. The germline gives CDR1 MDHEN, CDR2 SYDVKM. V was cut by 1 base and J by 6 bases, with 7 bases left in between. The CDR3 sequence: CASSLSLGNEQFF. As DNA, the CDR3 is TGTGCCAGCAGTTTATCATTGGGCAATGAGCAGTTCTTC.

The chain joins TRBV10-2 to TRBJ2-1, with TRBD1 matching 7 bases. The CDR3 runs 15 residues. After removal of 4 bases from V and 7 bases from J, the junction contained 10 bases not matched to a gene. Germline V gives CDR1 WSHSY, CDR2 SAAADI. CDR3 in DNA: TGCGCCAGCAGTGTGGACAGGTCGCCCCGAAATGAGCAGTTCTTC. This translates into CASSVDRSPRNEQFF.

The V call is TRBV9, the J call TRBJ1-4, with D tentatively TRBD1 (5 bases). Between the trimmed V and J ends, which lost 3 bases and 0 bases, there was a span of 9 bases. The length of the CDR3 is 15 residues. CDR1 is SGDLS, CDR2 YYNGEE, per germline. DNA for the CDR3: TGTGCCAGCAGCGCTTCAGGGTCAACTAATGAAAAACTGTTTTTT. It specifies CASSASGSTNEKLFF.

The chain joins TRBV12-5 to TRBJ2-1; either TRBD1 or TRBD2 may fit D (5 bases each). V was trimmed by 7 bases and J by 6 bases, leaving 22 bases between them. There are 16 residues in the CDR3. Germline V gene data show CDR1 as LGHNT and CDR2 as FRNRAP. Here the CDR3 DNA reads TGTGCTAGTGCCCCAGTGGGGGTTATCATGTTCAATGAGCAGTTCTTC. Amino acids: CASAPVGVIMFNEQFF.

The CDR3 is CASSYQTSGRVSNTGELFF. CDR3 coding DNA: TGTGCCAGCAGTTACCAGACTAGCGGGAGGGTCTCGAACACCGGGGAGCTGTTTTTT. The chain recombines TRBV27 with TRBJ2-2, with 14 nucleotides matching TRBD2. Germline V gene sequence: CDR1 MNHEY, CDR2 SMNVEV (reference sequence). The CDR3 is made up of 19 amino acids. The J segment lost 0 bases and the V segment lost 4 bases, leaving 7 bases of the junction unmatched.

CDR3 DNA sequence: TGCGCCAGCAGCCAAGGAAGAGTTAACATAGGGACAGGGCCAATTTATGGCTACACCTTC. Its translation: CASSQGRVNIGTGPIYGYTF. This chain links TRBV4-1 with TRBJ1-2; 9 bases match TRBD1. Losses at the gene ends were 1 base for V and 5 bases for J; bases not matched to a gene: 20. The CDR3 runs 20 residues. Germline-derived CDR1 and CDR2 are MGHRA and YSYEKL.

The J gene is TRBJ1-1, the V gene TRBV9, with TRBD1 as a possible D gene (5 bases). The CDR3 has 16 amino acids. Trimming shortened V by 3 bases and J by 4 bases, and 19 bases separated the two germline ends. Germline CDR1 is SGDLS and CDR2 is YYNGEE. The CDR3 is CASSASRQGGGTEAFF. CDR3 DNA sequence: TGTGCCAGCAGCGCCTCTCGGCAGGGTGGGGGCACTGAAGCTTTCTTT.

DNA of the CDR3: TGCAGCGTTGAAGATCGAGAGGGGACCTACGAGCAGTACTTC. It specifies CSVEDREGTYEQYF. The chain uses TRBV29-1 and TRBJ2-7, with D perhaps TRBD1 or TRBD2 (5 bases each). V lost 0 bases and J lost 2, with 11 bases in between. The length of the CDR3 is 14 residues. The germline V gene has CDR1 SQVTM and CDR2 ANQGSEA.

This clone was found once. The rearrangement joins TRBV27 to TRBJ2-7; 8 bases fit TRBD2. Germline CDR1 MNHEY, CDR2 SMNVEV (reference sequence). V gave up 5 bases and J gave up 6 bases; unmatched junction bases: 3. CDR3 size: 12 residues. The chain's CDR3 is CASSPGLGEQYF. In DNA, the CDR3 is TGTGCCAGCAGTCCGGGACTAGGCGAGCAGTACTTC.